The 14 T cell receptor beta chains given below trace back to one sample, sequenced in a study of spatial heterogeneity in lung cancer. Time point denoted: sample taken at primary tumor resection. Via MiXCR, TCRdb re-called the 5' RACE reads, giving one row per CDR3 protein. Seen here are 40,000 to 55,000 distinct CDR3 sequences, roughly an eighth observed once, and the top ten hold about 60%. This specimen consisted of PBMCs, obtained at surgery. Source of these receptors: a male donor with early-stage non-small cell lung cancer.

This clonotype came up many times. V and J are TRBV7-8 and TRBJ2-2, with no clear D. The CDR3 length is 14 residues. The V gene's germline CDR1 is SGHVS and CDR2 FQNEAQ. With 2 bases removed from V and 6 bases from J, the gap between germline ends came to 10 bases. CDR3 sequence (DNA): TGTGCCAGCAGCTTACGCGAGGAATCCGGGGAGCTGTTTTTT. It yields the protein CASSLREESGELFF.

The gene calls are TRBV4-2 and TRBJ2-7, with TRBD2 matching 14 bases. The CDR3 runs 18 residues. After removal of 0 bases from V and 0 bases from J, the junction contained 4 bases not matched to a gene. Germline V gene sequence: CDR1 LGHNA, CDR2 YNFKEQ. The CDR3 sequence is CASSQDPGTSGSSYEQYF. The CDR3 DNA is TGTGCCAGCAGCCAAGATCCCGGGACTAGCGGGAGCTCCTACGAGCAGTACTTC.

V gene TRBV12-5 combines with J gene TRBJ2-2, with 8 bases lining up with TRBD1. The CDR3 is 14 amino acids. Germline V gives CDR1 LGHNT, CDR2 FRNRAP. V shed 4 bases, J shed 4 bases, and the junction held 2 bases outside the gene matches. This CDR3 reads CASGWGQVTGELFF. Here the CDR3 DNA reads TGTGCTAGTGGTTGGGGACAGGTCACCGGGGAGCTGTTTTTT.

A few counts support this clonotype. The chain has TRBV15 and TRBJ1-2; D not resolved. In germline, CDR1 is LNHNV, CDR2 YYDKDF (reference sequence). The CDR3 is made up of 13 amino acids. With 0 bases removed from V and 1 base from J, the gap between germline ends came to 3 bases. The CDR3 spells CATSRDSNYGYTF. The DNA for the CDR3 is TGTGCCACCAGCAGAGACAGTAACTATGGCTACACCTTC.

This clonotype has at least ten counts. The chain couples TRBV6-1 to TRBJ2-5; 8 bases line up with TRBD2. V trimming: 4 bases; J trimming: 3 bases; junction bases outside the gene matches: 13. CDR1 is MNHNS, CDR2 SASEGT, per germline. The CDR3 runs 17 residues. CDR3 nucleotide sequence: TGTGCCAGCAGTGTCCCGGGACGGGGGGGCTCCGAAGAGACCCAGTACTTC. Protein: CASSVPGRGGSEETQYF.

The V and J genes are TRBV20-1 and TRBJ1-6; no definite D call. The germline CDR1 and CDR2 sequences are DFQATT and SNEGSKA (reference sequence). Trimming pared 3 bases from V and 7 bases from J, leaving 13 bases between. There are 14 residues in the CDR3. CDR3 sequence: CSASPNRVNSPLHF. The DNA for the CDR3 is TGCAGTGCTAGCCCTAACAGAGTCAATTCACCCCTCCACTTT.

There are many counts of this clonotype. V is TRBV29-1 and J is TRBJ2-7; TRBD1 matches 7 bases. V gave up 1 base and J gave up 4 bases; unmatched junction bases: 4. The germline CDR1 and CDR2 sequences are SQVTM and ANQGSEA. CDR3 size: 13 residues. The CDR3 region has the DNA TGCAGCGTTGAAGGACAGGGACGATACGAGCAGTACTTC. This codes for CSVEGQGRYEQYF.

This clonotype appeared many times. The chain combines TRBV29-1 with TRBJ1-6, with 7 bases that match TRBD1. CDR3 length: 13 amino acids. The germline V gene encodes CDR1 SQVTM and CDR2 ANQGSEA. V lost 8 bases and J lost 4; bases outside the gene matches: 5. CDR3 sequence (DNA): TGCAGCTTCAAGGGACAGTATAATTCACCCCTCCACTTT. Its translation is CSFKGQYNSPLHF.

The rearrangement joins TRBV5-1 to TRBJ1-1; no definite D call. In germline, CDR1 is SGHRS, CDR2 YFSETQ. This CDR3 spans 14 amino acids. V lost 0 bases and J lost 5, with 11 bases in between. CDR3 protein: CASSLVVGKTEAFF. Here the CDR3 DNA reads TGCGCCAGCAGCTTGGTGGTTGGTAAAACTGAAGCTTTCTTT.

V is TRBV4-3 and J is TRBJ2-2; D may be TRBD1 or TRBD2 (6 bases each). CDR3 length: 17 amino acids. Per the germline V gene, CDR1 is LGHNA and CDR2 is YSLEER. V lost 0 bases to trimming and J lost 2 bases, with 13 bases between them. CDR3 sequence (DNA): TGCGCCAGCAGCCAAGATCGGCCGGGGGCAAACACCGGGGAGCTGTTTTTT. Translated: CASSQDRPGANTGELFF.

The sample holds a few counts of this clonotype. J is TRBJ1-1 and V is TRBV5-6; D unresolved. This CDR3 region has 13 residues. Germline V gene data show CDR1 as SGHDT and CDR2 as YYEEEE. V lost 4 bases and J lost 6, with 13 bases in between. The CDR3 loop is CASSPPSQSEAFF. In nucleotides, the CDR3 is TGTGCCAGCAGCCCCCCGTCCCAGTCTGAAGCTTTCTTT.

The sample holds a few counts of this clonotype. Relative to the germline gene, one junction end is altered; a read error may explain this. The chain carries TRBV29-1 and TRBJ2-4; TRBD2 agrees at 13 bases. CDR3 length equals 15 residues. CDR1 SQVTM and CDR2 ANQGSEA come from the germline V gene. CDR3 in amino acids: CSAIGLAGATNIQYF. DNA for the CDR3: TGCAGCGCAATTGGACTAGCGGGGGCCACAAACATTCAGTACTTC.

This clonotype was detected a few times. This rearrangement joins TRBV12-3 or TRBV12-4 to TRBJ1-1; D possibly corresponds to TRBD1 (5 bases). The length of the CDR3 is 12 residues. V was cut by 3 bases and J by 8 bases, with 10 bases left in between. The CDR3 DNA is TGTGCCAGCAGTTTTTTGGGGGTAGAAGCTTTCTTT. Amino acid sequence: CASSFLGVEAFF.

In this sample, this clonotype turned up a few times. The rearrangement joins TRBV2 to TRBJ2-5; possible D gene TRBD1, 5 bases. The CDR3 has 15 amino acids. V shed 4 bases and J shed 3 bases, with 15 bases lying between them. Germline CDR1 is SNHLY and CDR2 is FYNNEI. This chain's CDR3 is CASSGRGAGKETQYF. Written as DNA, the CDR3 is TGTGCCAGCAGTGGTCGTGGGGCTGGGAAAGAGACCCAGTACTTC. Full variable domain (outside the CDR3, taken from reference TRBV2 and TRBJ2-5): EPEVTQTPSHQVTQMGQEVILRCVPISNHLYFYWYRQILGQKVEFLVSFYNNEISEKSEIFDDQFSVERPDGSNFTLKIRSTKLEDSAMYFCASSGRGAGKETQYFGPGTRLLVL.